Below, 2 T cell receptor beta chains from the same sample are listed, as sequenced in a study of monozygotic twins with inflammatory bowel disease. TCRdb re-called the 5' RACE reads; every CDR3 protein appears as one record, without DNA. The sample includes more than 300,000 distinct CDR3 sequences. The material sequenced was blood. The source of these receptors is a human donor with ulcerative colitis or Crohn's disease, or a healthy co-twin of an affected twin (not recorded which).

The V call is TRBV5-1, the J call TRBJ1-2; TCRdb selects TRBD1, and the lack of DNA leaves this call unchecked. Germline V gene data show CDR1 as SGHRS and CDR2 as YFSETQ. This CDR3 region has 14 residues. The CDR3 here is CASSLAGGGYGYTF.

This chain links TRBV20-1 with TRBJ2-7; TCRdb designates TRBD1, a call that cannot be tested without DNA. Germline CDR1 reads DFQATT; CDR2 reads SNEGSKA (reference sequence). This CDR3 is 13 amino acids long. The CDR3 region is CSTGTGGTYEQYF.